The source of this T cell receptor (beta chain) is a study of cytomegalovirus exposure and HLA in healthy donors (dated by TCRdb to about 2017). In terms of the full investigation: In an earlier analysis of about 560 of the donors, approximately 300 Gb of sequence data and some 100 million unique TCR beta sequences from 180 million or so T cells were reported. About 300 gigabases of sequencing data and approximately 93 million unique TCR sequences were included in an early release covering about 700 HLA-typed donors. Of the approximately 400 genotyped donors, roughly 85% fell in the genetic ancestry cluster associated with self-reported Caucasian donors. The study aimed to test whether signatures of past pathogen exposure could be identified by cataloging public T cell receptors. The T cell repertoires of 700 or so subjects were profiled by immunosequencing and related to cytomegalovirus serostatus. Besides the first cohort of roughly 700 subjects, a separate validation cohort made up of 120 or so different subjects was used. To predict cytomegalovirus infection status, the study combined high-throughput TCR immunosequencing, statistical association of individual TCRs with disease status, and machine learning. To study patterns of TCR occurrence, a later analysis re-analyzed previously published TCR beta repertoires from 666 donors and added high-resolution HLA genotyping. The later analysis used no new phenotypic data to find candidate immune exposures, relying instead on TCR beta sequences and their occurrence across donors. To decide whether each TCR beta V gene segment behaved as functional or pseudogenic, an earlier analysis of approximately 590 of the donors relied on high-throughput TCR beta sequencing. Donor age, sex, ethnicity and CMV serostatus were compiled alongside the repertoire data. In a later genetic analysis, genome-wide SNP genotypes for about three fifths of the 666 donors were used, and that subset was treated as a discovery cohort. All discovery cohort repertoires had been generated using a single sequencing platform. HLA typing covered class I and class II loci at four-digit resolution. The number of typed donors differed by locus: about 620-630 for A, B, C, DRB1 and DQB1; roughly 510 for DQA1; over 600 for DPA1; and roughly 450 for DPB1. Because of strong linkage in the cohort, 5 or 6 DR-DQ haplotypes were treated as single units for association and clustering. Across approximately 400 genotyped donors of the cohort, an average of approximately 240,000 unique TCR beta nucleotide sequences per donor were sequenced, and around 19% of those sequences were non-productive. Paper-wide results and their limitations: A further reported finding was that TCR beta sequences accurately predicted the HLA-A and HLA-B alleles for most subjects in the first cohort. Because counts were too low, roughly 18 rarely observed V segments, including chromosome 9 orphons, were left out of the earlier analysis of 500 to 750 of the donors. Specific HLA alleles were associated with some 15,000 TCR beta sequences at a false discovery rate of 0.05 in a later analysis. Sequencing depth was assumed to be roughly uniform across donors in the presence/absence analyses, though that assumption may not hold. The authors suggested that the approach could potentially be extended to other disease states and immunological phenotypes. Correlated functional status among segregating V segments might be attributable to linkage disequilibrium, but an unknown experimental factor could not be ruled out. In a later analysis, TCR association rates were found to vary across HLA loci, with the most associated TCRs seen for DRB1 alleles and the fewest for HLA-C alleles. In a later analysis, HLA-associated TCR beta chains were found to be more clonally expanded and to have lower generation probabilities than equally common non-associated chains. Three of the identified cytomegalovirus-associated TCR beta chains were confirmed in vitro to be specific for cytomegalovirus antigens. Only TCR beta chains were sequenced in this cohort, and the absence of alpha or paired-chain data limited detectable features. The classifier was reported to diagnose cytomegalovirus status with high specificity and sensitivity in both the original and validation cohorts. In an earlier analysis of 587 of the donors, most TCR beta V segments were observed in productive rearrangements about 87% or about 30% of the time, broadly matching IMGT annotations. A cluster of highly shared sequence variants was judged likely to represent a technical artifact of the sequencing pipeline. In a later genetic analysis, fewer N-insertions in productive TCRs were reported among donors in an Asian-associated ancestry cluster than the roughly 700-donor mean. Most TCR sequences were seen in very few donors, while some public TCRs were found in many individuals. The study listed 164 TCR beta chains as associated with cytomegalovirus. CMV serostatus was the only immune exposure information available for the cohort. In a later analysis, most CMV-associated TCR beta chains were found to appear HLA-restricted, with HLA associations seemingly driven largely by CMV exposure. Assigning TCR associations to individual alleles was difficult when HLA alleles, especially DR and DQ, strongly co-occurred. Because the 87-base-pair reads could not distinguish some IMGT-functional V segments, including TRBV6-2 and TRBV6-3, those segments were excluded. Because HLA typing was missing for some donors at each locus, association tests included only the typed subset. A later genetic analysis associated a missense DCLRE1C variant with V-gene and J-gene trimming of TCR beta chains, and an independent cohort replicated the association. A later analysis reported that several top co-occurrence clusters appeared linked to parvovirus B19, influenza, CMV and Epstein-Barr virus.

In total, approximately 610 healthy bone marrow donors made up the cohort. All cohort members were sampled while nominally healthy, although unrecorded immune exposures were likely present. The donor was CMV seronegative and was included in the group of about 400 seronegative cohort members. A peripheral blood sample was provided by each donor, and peripheral blood mononuclear cells were used for TCR beta sequencing. Genomic DNA was extracted from the blood cell samples with the Qiagen DNeasy Blood Extraction Kit. Libraries were made using the immunoSEQ multiplex PCR assay. For the multiplex PCR, a mixture combining 60 forward primers for TCR Vbeta segments and 13 reverse primers for TCR Jbeta segments was used. The CDR3 region of rearranged TCR beta genes was amplified from genomic DNA by a multiplex PCR assay. The Illumina HiSeq System was used to sequence the amplified TCR beta libraries as 87-base-pair reads. Concerning the study's data processing: A later analysis tallied 75 million to 85 million unique TCR beta chains across the approximately 670 repertoires, and about 10 million of those chains were shared by two or more donors. A nearest-neighbor algorithm error-corrected the raw reads and collapsed the reads into unique sequences, merging closely related sequences to remove PCR and sequencing errors. CDR3 sequences were aligned to IMGT reference sequences to assign V, D and J gene segments. For a sequence to be retained, a match of at least six nucleotides was required to both a V gene segment and a J gene segment. A rearrangement counted as productive if the CDR3 had no stop codons and remained in frame with V and J, and every other rearrangement counted as non-productive. Following IMGT convention, CDR3 was defined as the stretch from the second conserved V-encoded cysteine up to the conserved J-encoded phenylalanine. The earlier analysis of about 500 of the donors excluded sequences that lacked an unambiguous match to a single V gene segment. In an earlier analysis of 500 to 750 of the donors, V segments were called functional above 56.7% productive rearrangements and were called segregating when the between-donor standard deviation exceeded 5%. To diagnose cytomegalovirus status from the catalog of TCR beta chain sequences, a statistical classification framework was built. A later analysis assigned V and J genes by comparing TCR nucleotide sequences with IMGT/GENE-DB human TR gene sequences. A later analysis assigned CDR3 sequences and most-parsimonious VDJ recombination scenarios with the TCRdist pipeline. A later analysis defined each TCR beta chain by its CDR3 amino acid sequence plus V-gene family, and excluded reads lacking a unique V-gene family. As a way to deal with suspected cross-contamination and a sequencing artifact, a later analysis dropped approximately 570 nucleotide sequences that were highly shared and had low generation probability. A later analysis calculated a clonal expansion index for each public chain from normalized within-repertoire ranks of inferred template counts. In a later analysis, generation probabilities were computed using a VDJ recombination model fitted to out-of-frame rearrangements, and the results were checked against IGoR. Hypergeometric tests were used in a later analysis to score TCR-TCR, TCR-HLA and TCR-CMV co-occurrence, with a repertoire-size bias correction applied to the TCR pairs. To estimate false discovery rates, a later analysis permuted the HLA or CMV assignments 20 times. In a later analysis, co-occurring TCRs were grouped using DBSCAN, and TCRdist sequence similarity was added for clustering within HLA-allele-positive subsets. For co-occurrence clustering, repertoires with fewer than 30,000 or more than 120,000 public chains were excluded, along with 4 to 6 repertoires with anomalous nucleotide sharing. This immuneACCESS table, as held by TCRdb, lists in-frame sequences with V and J called but not all clones. Of the missing ones, under half trace to an unresolved V gene in checked studies; the others have no known cause. Clone size and V and J calls were adopted from that table, with D and trimming inferred from the DNA. Counted in this sample were roughly 130,000 clones; 65% to 85% of them appeared once. About 1% of the sample goes to the ten largest clones.

With respect to this clone: What this receptor recognizes is not known. No base qualities exist here, and no much larger clone lies one base off it.

Based on the germline V gene (reference sequence), the CDR1 and CDR2 sequences are DFQATT and SNEGSKA. The CDR3, from cysteine to phenylalanine, totals 11 residues. Left in the record is the CDR3 DNA by itself, 33 bases read in frame from the first base. V is trimmed back by 6 bases and J by 7 bases, and the junction contains 3 bases that no gene match accounts for. This TCR was sampled from a boy aged 5-17 years in good health and CMV-seronegative. Material: PBMCs. The V gene is TRBV20-1 and the J gene is TRBJ1-2; 9 central bases correspond to TRBD1. The DNA is as follows: TGCAGTGCAGGGACAGGGCGTGGCTACACCTTC. Translation gives CSAGTGRGYTF.